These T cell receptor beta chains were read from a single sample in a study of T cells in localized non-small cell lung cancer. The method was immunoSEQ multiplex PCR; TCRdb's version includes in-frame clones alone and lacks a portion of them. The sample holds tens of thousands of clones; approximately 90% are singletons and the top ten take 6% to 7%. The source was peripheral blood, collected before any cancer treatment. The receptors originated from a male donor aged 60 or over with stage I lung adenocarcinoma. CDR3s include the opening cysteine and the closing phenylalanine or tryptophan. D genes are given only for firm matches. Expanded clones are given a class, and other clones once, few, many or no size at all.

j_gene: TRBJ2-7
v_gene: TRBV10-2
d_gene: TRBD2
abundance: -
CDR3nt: TGCGCCAGCGGGGAGACTAGCGGGACCGAGCAGTACTTC
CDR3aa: CASGETSGTEQYF

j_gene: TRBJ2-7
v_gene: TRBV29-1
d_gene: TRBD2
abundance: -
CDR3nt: TGCAGCGTTGCGGCGGGGGGGCTGGGTTCCTACGAGCAGTACTTC
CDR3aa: CSVAAGGLGSYEQYF

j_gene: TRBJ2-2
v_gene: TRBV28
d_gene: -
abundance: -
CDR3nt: TGTGCCAGCAGTTATCCCGTTGGGACCACCGGGGAGCTGTTTTTT
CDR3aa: CASSYPVGTTGELFF

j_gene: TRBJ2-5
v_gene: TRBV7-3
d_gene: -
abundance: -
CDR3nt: TGTGCCAGCAGCCCCCTAAAGGGAGAGACCCAGTACTTC
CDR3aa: CASSPLKGETQYF

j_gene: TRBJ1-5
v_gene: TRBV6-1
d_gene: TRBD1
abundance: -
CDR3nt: TGTGCCTCACGGACAGGGAAGGATCAGCCCCAGCATTTT
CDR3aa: CASRTGKDQPQHF

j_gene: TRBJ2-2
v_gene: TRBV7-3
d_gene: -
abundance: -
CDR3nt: TGTGCCAGCAGCCCTTCCGGCTGGGCCACCGGGGAGCTGTTTTTT
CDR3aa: CASSPSGWATGELFF

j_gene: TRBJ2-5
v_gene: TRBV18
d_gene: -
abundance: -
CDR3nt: TGTGCCAGCTCAAGGTCGTTGGGGAGTCAAGAGACCCAGTACTTC
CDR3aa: CASSRSLGSQETQYF

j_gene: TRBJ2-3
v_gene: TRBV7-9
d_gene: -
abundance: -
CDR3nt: TGTGCCAGCAGCTTAGGAGCGAATACGCAGTATTTT
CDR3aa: CASSLGANTQYF

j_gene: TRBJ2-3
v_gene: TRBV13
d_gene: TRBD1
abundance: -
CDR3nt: TGTGCCAGCAGCAACAGACAGGGTTTAGGACTCCGCACAGATACGCAGTATTTT
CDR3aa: CASSNRQGLGLRTDTQYF

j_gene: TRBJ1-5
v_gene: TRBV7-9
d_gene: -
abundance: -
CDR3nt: TGTGCCAGCAGCTATGCCGACAGGCCGAATCAGCCCCAGCATTTT
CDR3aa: CASSYADRPNQPQHF

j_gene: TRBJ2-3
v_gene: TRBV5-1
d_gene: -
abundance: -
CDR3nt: TGCGCCAGCAGCTTGGCCACAGATACGCAGTATTTT
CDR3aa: CASSLATDTQYF

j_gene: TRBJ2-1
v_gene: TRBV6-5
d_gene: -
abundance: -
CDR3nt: TGTGCCAGCAAGGGGGAGGGGGGGTTAAACAATGAGCAGTTCTTC
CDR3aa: CASKGEGGLNNEQFF

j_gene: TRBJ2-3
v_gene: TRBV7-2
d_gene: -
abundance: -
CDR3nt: TGTGCCAGCAGCGCGGGGCTAGAGACAGATACGCAGTATTTT
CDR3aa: CASSAGLETDTQYF

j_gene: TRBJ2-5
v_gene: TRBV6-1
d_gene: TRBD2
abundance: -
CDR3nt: TGTGCCAGCAGTGAAGTAACTAGCGGCGATACGGCCCAGTACTTC
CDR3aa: CASSEVTSGDTAQYF

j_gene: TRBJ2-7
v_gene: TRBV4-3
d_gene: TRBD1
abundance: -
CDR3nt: TGCGCCAGCAGCCAAGGGACAGGGAACTACGAGCAGTACTTC
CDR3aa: CASSQGTGNYEQYF

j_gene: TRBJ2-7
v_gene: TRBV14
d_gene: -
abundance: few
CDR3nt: TGTGCCAGCAGCCCAACCTTCCAGGGGAGCGAGCAGTACTTC
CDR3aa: CASSPTFQGSEQYF

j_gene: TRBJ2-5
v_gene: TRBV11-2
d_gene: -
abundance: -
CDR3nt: TGTGCCAGCAGCTCCCACCCAGGGGAGGGGACCCAGTACTTC
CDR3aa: CASSSHPGEGTQYF